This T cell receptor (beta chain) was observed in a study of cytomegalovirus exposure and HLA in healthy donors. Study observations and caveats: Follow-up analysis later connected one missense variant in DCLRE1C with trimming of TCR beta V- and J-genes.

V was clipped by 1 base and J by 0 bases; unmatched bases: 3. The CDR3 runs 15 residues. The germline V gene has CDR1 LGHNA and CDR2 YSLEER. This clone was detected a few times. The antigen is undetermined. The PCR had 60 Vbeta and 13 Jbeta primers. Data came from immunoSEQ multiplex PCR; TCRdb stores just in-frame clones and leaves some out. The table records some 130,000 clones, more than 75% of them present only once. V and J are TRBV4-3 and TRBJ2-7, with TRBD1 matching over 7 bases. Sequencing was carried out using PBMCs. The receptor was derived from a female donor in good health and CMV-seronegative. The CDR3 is CASSQGTGLSYEQYF. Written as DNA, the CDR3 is TGCGCCAGCAGCCAAGGGACAGGCCTCTCCTACGAGCAGTACTTC.